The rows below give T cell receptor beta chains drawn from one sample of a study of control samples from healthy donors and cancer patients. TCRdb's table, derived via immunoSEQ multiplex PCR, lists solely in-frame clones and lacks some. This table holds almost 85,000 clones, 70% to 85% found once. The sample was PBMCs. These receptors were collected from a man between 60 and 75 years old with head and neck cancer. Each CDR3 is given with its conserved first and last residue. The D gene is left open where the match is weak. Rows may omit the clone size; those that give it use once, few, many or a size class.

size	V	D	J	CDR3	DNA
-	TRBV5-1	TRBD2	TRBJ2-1	CASSLAAGGPYNEQFF	TGCGCCAGCAGCTTGGCCGCGGGGGGCCCCTACAATGAGCAGTTCTTC
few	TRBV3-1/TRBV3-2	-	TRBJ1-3	CASSLRGNTIYF	TGTGCCAGCAGCCTGAGGGGAAACACCATATATTTT
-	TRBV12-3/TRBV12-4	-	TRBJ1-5	CASSLGRGQPQHF	TGTGCCAGCAGTTTAGGCAGGGGTCAGCCCCAGCATTTT
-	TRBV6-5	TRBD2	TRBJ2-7	CASRIAGGISYEQYF	TGTGCCAGCAGAATAGCGGGAGGGATCTCCTACGAGCAGTACTTC
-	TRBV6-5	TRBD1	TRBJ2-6	CASSWTGISGANVLTF	TGTGCCAGCAGTTGGACAGGGATTTCTGGGGCCAACGTCCTGACTTTC
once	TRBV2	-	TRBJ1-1	CASSRKPVGGAGSNTEAFF	TGTGCCAGCAGTCGAAAGCCGGTGGGGGGCGCTGGGTCCAACACTGAAGCTTTCTTT
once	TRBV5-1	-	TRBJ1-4	CASSLGGETRGEKLFF	TGCGCCAGCAGCTTGGGAGGGGAGACACGCGGTGAAAAACTGTTTTTT
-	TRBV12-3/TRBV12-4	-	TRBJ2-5	CASSANQETQYF	TGTGCCAGCAGTGCGAACCAAGAGACCCAGTACTTC
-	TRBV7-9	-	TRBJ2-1	CAGEGSSYNEQFF	TGTGCCGGCGAGGGGAGCTCCTACAATGAGCAGTTCTTC
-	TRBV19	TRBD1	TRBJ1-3	CASKGGTGGNTIYF	TGTGCCAGTAAAGGTGGGACAGGTGGAAACACCATATATTTT
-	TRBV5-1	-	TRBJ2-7	CASSFGVAYEQYF	TGCGCCAGCAGCTTCGGAGTAGCCTACGAGCAGTACTTC
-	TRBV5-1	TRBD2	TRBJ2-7	CASSSPSGRGSYEQYF	TGCGCCAGCAGCTCTCCTAGCGGACGGGGCTCCTACGAGCAGTACTTC
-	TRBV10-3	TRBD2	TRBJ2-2	CAISDGSGSAGELFF	TGTGCCATCAGTGATGGGAGCGGGAGTGCCGGGGAGCTGTTTTTT